The rows below give T cell receptor beta chains drawn from one sample of a study of spatial heterogeneity in lung cancer. TCRdb re-called the 5' RACE reads through MiXCR, storing one row per CDR3 protein. This table has 35,000 to 45,000 distinct CDR3 sequences, more than 7% appearing once. The sample was PBMCs, taken at surgery. These receptors came from a female donor with early-stage non-small cell lung cancer. CDR3s include the opening cysteine and the closing phenylalanine or tryptophan. Fields, in order: CDR3 DNA, CDR3 protein, clone size, J gene, D gene, V gene. The D gene is left open where the match is weak. For some rows the clone size is stated as once, few or many, or as a class when expanded; others skip it.

TGCAGTGCTAGCCGCGGACAGGGTCCCGACGAGCAGTACTTC,CSASRGQGPDEQYF,-,TRBJ2-7,TRBD1,TRBV20-1
TGCAGTGCCTGGGGACAGGGGGCTTTTATGAACACTGAAGCTTTCTTT,CSAWGQGAFMNTEAFF,many,TRBJ1-1,TRBD1,TRBV20-1
TGTGCCAGCAGCTCGGACAGGAGCAATCAGCCCCAGCATTTT,CASSSDRSNQPQHF,medium-sized,TRBJ1-5,TRBD1,TRBV7-9
TGTGCCAGCTCACCACCCGGCATTCGGCAGGCCCTCCACTTT,CASSPPGIRQALHF,-,TRBJ1-6,-,TRBV18
TGTGCCAGCATGTACTCCTACGAGCAGTACTTC,CASMYSYEQYF,many,TRBJ2-7,-,TRBV2
TGTGCCAGCAGACCCACGACAGGAGGTAGTACTGAAGCTTTCTTT,CASRPTTGGSTEAFF,many,TRBJ1-1,-,TRBV7-2
TGTGCCACCAGTGACTTGACTAGCGGGAGGTTAAATGAGCAGTTCTTC,CATSDLTSGRLNEQFF,few,TRBJ2-1,TRBD2,TRBV24-1
TGTGCCAGCAGTTACAGGCGTAGCTACGAGCAGTACTTC,CASSYRRSYEQYF,few,TRBJ2-7,-,TRBV6-5
TGTGCCAGCAGCTTTAACGCCGGGACAGGCAATCAGCCCCAGCATTTT,CASSFNAGTGNQPQHF,-,TRBJ1-5,TRBD1,TRBV7-2
TGTGCCAGCAGTGAGGGACAGGGTACCGAAAAACTGTTTTTT,CASSEGQGTEKLFF,many,TRBJ1-4,TRBD1,TRBV2
TGTGCCAGCAGTACAGGGCCAGAATTGGAGCAGTACTTC,CASSTGPELEQYF,many,TRBJ2-7,-,TRBV2
TGCGCCAGCATCTCCCCCACCGGCGGAGCTAACTATGGCTACACCTTC,CASISPTGGANYGYTF,medium-sized,TRBJ1-2,-,TRBV4-1
TGTGCCAGCAGCCCCCCGGGACTAGCCGTGTCGGGTGAGCAGTTCTTC,CASSPPGLAVSGEQFF,many,TRBJ2-1,TRBD2,TRBV7-9
TGTGCCAGCAGCTTAAGGTCAGGCCAGCCCCAGCATTTT,CASSLRSGQPQHF,-,TRBJ1-5,-,TRBV7-3
TGTGCCATCAGTGATGTCGAGGGGGAGACCCAGTACTTC,CAISDVEGETQYF,many,TRBJ2-5,-,TRBV10-3
TGTGCCAGCTCACCTCCTCGACTAGCGGGCCCCTACAATGAGCAGTTCTTC,CASSPPRLAGPYNEQFF,many,TRBJ2-1,TRBD2,TRBV18
TGTGCCAGCAGCTTGGATCAGGGCTACAATGAGCAGTTCTTC,CASSLDQGYNEQFF,-,TRBJ2-1,-,TRBV5-6
TGCAGCGTTTCTGCCGGGGCTGGCGGAGAGACCCAGTACTTC,CSVSAGAGGETQYF,-,TRBJ2-5,-,TRBV29-1
TGTGCCAGCAGTTTAGAGACAGGCTGGGGGAACACTGAAGCTTTCTTT,CASSLETGWGNTEAFF,few,TRBJ1-1,-,TRBV12-3/TRBV12-4
TGCAGTGCTAGAGATCGCACTAGCGGGAGGAGTGAGCAGTTCTTC,CSARDRTSGRSEQFF,many,TRBJ2-1,TRBD2,TRBV20-1
TGTGTCAGCTCTCCCGGCCTGACGGAGACCCAGTACTTC,CVSSPGLTETQYF,-,TRBJ2-5,-,TRBV18
TGTGCCAGCAGCTTAGGTGGGCGGGGATCTCACGAGCAGTACTTC,CASSLGGRGSHEQYF,few,TRBJ2-7,-,TRBV7-3
TGTGCCAGCAGTTTAGGGACTACGGGGGATACGCAGTATTTT,CASSLGTTGDTQYF,many,TRBJ2-3,TRBD2,TRBV27
TGTGCCAGCAGTTCCATGAGACAGGCGGCGCGGGATGAGCAGTTCTTC,CASSSMRQAARDEQFF,many,TRBJ2-1,-,TRBV28